This T cell receptor beta chain was obtained from a study of blood T cell repertoires in COVID-19. Study at large: COVID-19 samples collected from the United States, Italy and Spain covered acute and convalescent phases.

Data came from immunoSEQ multiplex PCR; TCRdb stores just in-frame clones and leaves some out. The data contain more than 200,000 clones, around 81% of them singletons. This clone was picked up a small number of times. The TCR sequence derives from a man between 45 and 60 years old with active or convalescent COVID-19. Sequenced input: peripheral blood.

CDR3 residues: CASTSPGGSNTEAFF. CDR3 bases: TGTGCCAGCACAAGTCCGGGGGGCAGCAACACTGAAGCTTTCTTT. The chain is built from TRBV18 and TRBJ1-1; D perhaps matches TRBD1 (6 bases). The CDR3 runs 15 residues. V gave up 8 bases and J gave up 2 bases, with 18 bases separating them. Looked up from germline, CDR1 is KGHSH and CDR2 is LQKENI.